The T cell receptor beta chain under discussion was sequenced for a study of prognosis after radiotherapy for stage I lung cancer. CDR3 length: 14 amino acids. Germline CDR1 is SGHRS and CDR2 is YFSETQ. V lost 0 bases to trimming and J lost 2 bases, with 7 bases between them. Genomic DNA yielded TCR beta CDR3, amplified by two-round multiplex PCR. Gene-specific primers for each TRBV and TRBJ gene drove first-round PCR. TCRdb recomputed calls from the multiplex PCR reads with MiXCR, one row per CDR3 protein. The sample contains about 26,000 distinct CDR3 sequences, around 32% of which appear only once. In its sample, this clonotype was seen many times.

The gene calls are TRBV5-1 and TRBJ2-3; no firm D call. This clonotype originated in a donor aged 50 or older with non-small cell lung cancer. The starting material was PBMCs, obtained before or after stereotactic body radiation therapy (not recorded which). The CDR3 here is CASSLVPDTDTQYF. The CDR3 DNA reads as TGCGCCAGCAGCTTGGTCCCCGACACAGATACGCAGTATTTT.